This passage covers 27 T cell receptor beta chains from one sample sequenced in a study of early T cells in non-severe SARS-CoV-2 infection. TCRdb redid the calling of the 5' RACE reads with MiXCR, one entry per CDR3 protein. Found here are tens of thousands of distinct CDR3 sequences, around 12% of them singletons; the top ten hold 3.5% to 5.5%. Sequencing used whole blood. These receptor sequences come from an adult who was a healthcare worker with PCR-confirmed SARS-CoV-2 infection or an uninfected control (not recorded which).

The V gene is TRBV2, the J gene TRBJ1-2; 8 positions match TRBD1. Losses at the gene ends were 7 bases for V and 6 bases for J; bases not matched to a gene: 19. The CDR3 is made up of 17 amino acids. From germline, CDR1 is SNHLY and CDR2 FYNNEI. The CDR3 DNA reads TGTGCCAGCACCGGGGAAGGGGTGCAGGGGGCGCGTGATGGCTACACCTTC. Translating it yields CASTGEGVQGARDGYTF.

This clonotype was found once. CDR3 protein: CSASRGPKPTDTQYF. CDR3 DNA sequence: TGCAGTGCTAGTAGGGGCCCCAAGCCCACAGATACGCAGTATTTT. V is TRBV20-1 and J is TRBJ2-3; TRBD1 might be the D (5 bases). The CDR3 loop spans 15 amino acids. The germline V and J ends were trimmed by 3 bases and 2 bases, with 15 bases remaining between them. Germline values: CDR1 DFQATT, CDR2 SNEGSKA (reference sequence).

This clonotype was observed many times. Here the CDR3 reads CASSDSSYEQYF. CDR3 in DNA: TGCGCCAGCAGTGACAGCTCCTACGAGCAGTACTTC. The rearrangement links TRBV10-2 to TRBJ2-7; D is undetermined. CDR1 and CDR2 from the germline V gene are WSHSY and SAAADI. The CDR3 covers 12 residues. Trimming pared 3 bases from V and 0 bases from J, leaving 3 bases between.

This rearrangement joins TRBV4-2 to TRBJ2-1, with 9 bases matching TRBD2. The CDR3 sequence is 20 residues long. Looked up from germline, CDR1 is LGHNA and CDR2 is YNFKEQ. V was clipped by 4 bases and J by 0 bases; unmatched bases: 16. The CDR3 nucleotides read TGTGCCAGCAGCCCTACGGGTAGCGGGAGTTCTTCCCCCTCCTACAATGAGCAGTTCTTC. Its translation: CASSPTGSGSSSPSYNEQFF.

By frequency in the sample, this clonotype is medium-sized. The gene calls are TRBV29-1 and TRBJ2-3, with D possibly TRBD1 on 7 matching bases. The CDR3 runs to 16 residues. Germline-derived CDR1 and CDR2 are SQVTM and ANQGSEA. Trimming removed 7 bases from V and 0 bases from J, with 20 bases in between. The CDR3 here is CSATAGGTSSTDTQYF. In DNA form, the CDR3 reads TGCAGCGCCACCGCAGGGGGGACTTCTAGCACAGATACGCAGTATTTT.

This clonotype was seen more than once but under ten times. The chain links TRBV5-4 to TRBJ2-7; 9 bases fit TRBD2. The CDR3 extends over 17 amino acids. V gave up 4 bases and J gave up 5 bases; unmatched junction bases: 16. Germline CDR1 is SGHNT and CDR2 is YYREEE (reference sequence). The CDR3 protein is CASSLPLGGRAVDEQYF. As DNA, the CDR3 is TGTGCCAGCAGCCTACCTCTCGGCGGGAGGGCCGTGGACGAGCAGTACTTC.

The J gene is TRBJ1-1, the V gene TRBV7-3; 7 nucleotides line up with TRBD1. The CDR3 has 14 residues. The germline V gene encodes CDR1 SGHTA and CDR2 FQGTGA. V was pared by 4 bases and J by 1 base, with 3 bases of the junction left unmatched. The DNA for the CDR3 is TGTGCCAGCAGCTCGGGACAGTCGAACACTGAAGCTTTCTTT. Encoded protein: CASSSGQSNTEAFF.

This clonotype has only a few counts. The junction and the germline gene differ at one end; a read error may be behind it. The chain links TRBV7-7 to TRBJ2-5; 10 bases map to TRBD2. CDR1 and CDR2 (germline): SSHAT, FNYEAQ (reference sequence). CDR3 length equals 14 residues. CDR3: CASSLAGGRETQYF. Here the CDR3 DNA reads TGTGCTAGCAGCTTAGCGGGAGGACGAGAGACCCAGTACTTC. Variable domain in full (rest from reference TRBV7-7 and TRBJ2-5): GAGVSQSPRYKVTKRGQDVTLRCDPISSHATLYWYQQALGQGPEFLTYFNYEAQPDKSGLPSDRFSAERPEGSISTLTIQRTEQRDSAMYRCASSLAGGRETQYFGPGTRLLVL.

This clonotype was counted many times. The CDR3: CATSDDDRNSYEQYF. The CDR3 bases are TGTGCCACCAGTGATGATGACCGAAACTCCTACGAGCAGTACTTC. The V and J genes are TRBV24-1 and TRBJ2-7; no reliable D call. Germline V lookup: CDR1 KGHDR, CDR2 SFDVKD. CDR3 length: 15 amino acids. V lost 3 bases and J lost 0, with 11 bases in between.

In its sample, this clonotype was seen many times. The chain carries TRBV5-6 and TRBJ1-2; D might be TRBD1 (5 bases). With 4 bases removed from V and 4 bases from J, the gap between germline ends came to 14 bases. CDR3 length: 14 amino acids. Germline loops: CDR1 SGHDT, CDR2 YYEEEE. The CDR3: CASSVFRDGYGYTF. In DNA form, the CDR3 reads TGTGCCAGCAGCGTATTCAGGGATGGCTATGGCTACACCTTC.

This clonotype occurred a few times. The CDR3 nucleotides read TGTGCCAGCAGTTTAGCCGGCGCAAGCAATGAGCAGTTCTTC. It specifies CASSLAGASNEQFF. The chain combines TRBV28 with TRBJ2-1, with D uncertain. The CDR3 totals 14 residues. Germline V gene sequence: CDR1 MDHEN, CDR2 SYDVKM. Trimming removed 2 bases at V and 6 bases at J, with 11 bases between.

This clonotype came up many times. The chain couples TRBV2 to TRBJ2-1, with D tentatively TRBD1 (5 bases). The CDR3 extends over 16 amino acids. V lost 10 bases, J lost 5 bases, and 24 bases lay in between. The germline V gene has CDR1 SNHLY and CDR2 FYNNEI. The CDR3 DNA reads TGTGCCATTATTCCACAGGCCCTTCTAGGGAACAATGAGCAGTTCTTC. It codes for CAIIPQALLGNNEQFF. Supplemented by reference TRBV2 and TRBJ2-1, the full variable domain reads EPEVTQTPSHQVTQMGQEVILRCVPISNHLYFYWYRQILGQKVEFLVSFYNNEISEKSEIFDDQFSVERPDGSNFTLKIRSTKLEDSAMYFCAIIPQALLGNNEQFFGPGTRLTVL.

This sequence joins TRBV5-4 and TRBJ1-1; D remains ambiguous. The V gene lost 1 base and the J gene lost 4 bases, with 11 bases spanning the gap. The germline V gene encodes CDR1 SGHNT and CDR2 YYREEE (reference sequence). The CDR3 contains 14 residues. The DNA for the CDR3 is TGTGCCAGCAGCTTGATACCGCTTTCCACTGAAGCTTTCTTT. Protein: CASSLIPLSTEAFF.

V and J are TRBV9 and TRBJ2-3; the D gene is possibly TRBD1 (6 bases). CDR3 length equals 14 residues. Trimming cost V 4 bases and J 2 bases, with 11 bases left between them. Germline V lookup: CDR1 SGDLS, CDR2 YYNGEE. This CDR3 reads CASSPPGHTDTQYF. In DNA, the CDR3 is TGTGCCAGCAGCCCACCGGGACACACAGATACGCAGTATTTT.

The chain recombines TRBV7-9 with TRBJ2-3; D may be TRBD1 or TRBD2 (5 bases each). CDR1 is SEHNR, CDR2 FQNEAQ, per germline (reference sequence). The CDR3 covers 13 residues. V was pared by 5 bases and J by 6 bases, with 12 bases between. The chain's CDR3 is CASSPRWGDTQYF. Written as DNA, the CDR3 is TGTGCCAGCAGCCCCCGTTGGGGGGATACGCAGTATTTT.

The chain is built from TRBV20-1 and TRBJ1-2; D is unresolved. Germline-derived CDR1 and CDR2 are DFQATT and SNEGSKA (reference sequence). V dropped 6 bases and J dropped 1 base, with 12 bases sitting between them. This CDR3 has 13 residues. CDR3 loop: CSAGVGFNYGYTF. The CDR3 DNA reads as TGCAGTGCCGGGGTTGGTTTTAACTATGGCTACACCTTC.

V and J are TRBV7-3 and TRBJ2-1; no definite D call. Between the trimmed V and J ends, which lost 2 bases and 7 bases, there was a span of 9 bases. This CDR3 comprises 13 residues. The germline V gene encodes CDR1 SGHTA and CDR2 FQGTGA. CDR3 amino acids: CASSLFDGNEQFF. DNA for the CDR3: TGTGCCAGCAGCTTATTCGACGGAAATGAGCAGTTCTTC.

In this sample, this clonotype turned up many times. The chain employs TRBV11-2 and TRBJ2-7; D is ambiguous. The CDR3 has 13 residues. CDR1 and CDR2 (germline): SGHAT, FQNNGV. Trimming pared 3 bases from V and 1 base from J, leaving 7 bases between. CDR3 sequence (DNA): TGTGCCAGCAGCTTTGAGGTTTCCTACGAGCAGTACTTC. Translating it yields CASSFEVSYEQYF.

Turning to this clonotype: This may arise from a read error, as a much more abundant clone is one base away. A read error is likely, as this CDR3 ends without the conserved phenylalanine or tryptophan. The chain links TRBV3-1 to TRBJ1-6, with no clear D. The CDR3 consists of 14 residues. V lost 1 base and J 8 bases, leaving 9 bases between the germline ends. CDR1 is LGHDT, CDR2 YNNKEL, per germline (reference sequence). CDR3 sequence: CASSQGLTHSPLHL. CDR3 nucleotide sequence: TGTGCCAGCAGCCAAGGGCTAACCCATTCACCCCTCCACTTA.

This clonotype was seen many times. The V gene is TRBV20-1, the J gene TRBJ2-3; possibly TRBD1 for D (6 bases). This CDR3 contains 14 residues. Trimming shortened V by 6 bases and J by 6 bases, and 19 bases separated the two germline ends. Germline assignment: CDR1 DFQATT and CDR2 SNEGSKA (reference sequence). CDR3 amino acids: CSAEGEFRHDTQYF. The CDR3 nucleotides read TGCAGTGCCGAGGGGGAGTTCAGACATGATACGCAGTATTTT.

The sample holds many counts of this clonotype. The gene calls are TRBV5-1 and TRBJ2-3, with D possibly being TRBD2 (5 bases). The V end lost 6 bases, the J end lost 2 bases, and 16 bases lay between the germline ends. In germline, CDR1 is SGHRS, CDR2 YFSETQ. The CDR3 is made up of 15 amino acids. This CDR3 is CASTTRPGVTDTQYF. The CDR3 nucleotides are TGCGCCAGCACCACCCGGCCCGGGGTCACAGATACGCAGTATTTT.

Only a few counts were recorded for this clonotype. The genes are TRBV20-1 and TRBJ1-2; D uncertain. Germline V gene sequence: CDR1 DFQATT, CDR2 SNEGSKA (reference sequence). CDR3 length: 14 residues. Trimming removed 0 bases at V and 0 bases at J, with 8 bases between. Here the CDR3 reads CSAREALANYGYTF. The CDR3 DNA reads as TGCAGTGCTAGAGAGGCTCTAGCTAACTATGGCTACACCTTC.

This clonotype has only a few counts. The genes are TRBV9 and TRBJ1-5, with TRBD1 identical over 9 bases. Germline loops: CDR1 SGDLS, CDR2 YYNGEE. With V trimmed by 4 bases and J by 7 bases, 3 bases remained unmatched. The CDR3 length is 13 residues. CDR3 coding DNA: TGTGCCAGCAGCTGGACAGGGGACCAGCCCCAGCATTTT. This sequence encodes CASSWTGDQPQHF.

Only a few counts were recorded for this clonotype. The chain combines TRBV7-9 with TRBJ2-1; TRBD2 aligns across 8 bases. CDR3 size: 16 residues. Germline V gene sequence: CDR1 SEHNR, CDR2 FQNEAQ (reference sequence). With 4 bases clipped from V and 5 bases from J, the junction kept 10 bases outside the gene matches. The CDR3 here is CASSSSGGLSHNEQFF. In DNA, the CDR3 is TGTGCCAGCAGCTCGAGCGGGGGTTTGTCCCACAATGAGCAGTTCTTC.

This chain joins TRBV7-2 and TRBJ1-1; D is perhaps TRBD1 (6 bases). Trimming shortened V by 5 bases and J by 4 bases, and 14 bases separated the two germline ends. This CDR3 has 14 amino acids. Germline CDR1 is SGHTA and CDR2 is FQGNSA. The CDR3 region has the DNA TGTGCCAGCAGCACGGGGGCCCCGGGCACTGAAGCTTTCTTT. Amino acids: CASSTGAPGTEAFF. Supplemented by reference TRBV7-2 and TRBJ1-1, the full variable domain reads GAGVSQSPSNKVTEKGKDVELRCDPISGHTALYWYRQSLGQGLEFLIYFQGNSAPDKSGLPSDRFSAERTGGSVSTLTIQRTQQEDSAVYLCASSTGAPGTEAFFGQGTRLTVV.

In its sample, this clonotype was seen many times. A junction end diverges from the germline sequence, so it may reflect a read error. This chain links TRBV7-9 with TRBJ2-2; D gene unclear. The CDR3 sequence is 13 residues long. Germline V gene sequence: CDR1 SEHNR, CDR2 FQNEAQ (reference sequence). The CDR3 protein is CASILKGDGELFF. The CDR3, as DNA: TGTGCCAGCATCTTAAAGGGTGACGGGGAGCTGTTTTTT.

The gene calls are TRBV7-3 and TRBJ2-3, with 10 positions matching TRBD2. V dropped 3 bases and J dropped 5; count of bases not matched to a gene: 8. CDR3 length equals 16 residues. CDR1 and CDR2 (germline): SGHTA, FQGTGA. The CDR3 is CASSFSSGSVGDTQYF. The DNA of the CDR3 is TGTGCCAGCAGCTTTTCTAGCGGGAGCGTAGGAGATACGCAGTATTTT.